This T cell receptor (beta chain) was identified in a study of blood T cell repertoires in COVID-19. The wider study: Sample material is recorded as cDNA or gDNA derived from T cells, B-cell-depleted T cells, or PBMCs.

This clone was observed a single time. Using immunoSEQ multiplex PCR, the repertoire was profiled, and TCRdb retains in-frame clones only, with some absent. This sample has about 250,000 clones, with 88% found just once. V lost 0 bases to trimming and J lost 4 bases, with 16 bases between them. The CDR3 is 17 amino acids. Germline V gene data show CDR1 as SGDLS and CDR2 as YYNGEE. The chain couples TRBV9 to TRBJ1-4, with a tentative D call TRBD1 (5 bases). The sample comprised PBMCs or T cells enriched from blood (not recorded which). The receptor comes from a woman in her 50s who had recovered from COVID-19. The CDR3 coding sequence is TGTGCCAGCAGCGTAGCTTTTATGAGACAGATTAATGAAAAACTGTTTTTT. This sequence encodes CASSVAFMRQINEKLFF.